The T cell receptor (beta chain) described here comes from a study of T cell responses to AZD1222 COVID-19 vaccine. Study-wide findings and caveats: Targeting of unmutated variant regions was reportedly seen in nearly half of spike-specific TCRs.

CDR3 size: 13 residues. V lost 4 bases, J lost 7 bases, and 14 bases lay in between. Germline V gene sequence: CDR1 MNHEY, CDR2 SVGEGT. In the case of this clone: Its cognate antigen is unknown.

Profiled with immunoSEQ multiplex PCR; TCRdb holds only in-frame clones, not every one. The sample includes about 83,000 clones, roughly 85% of them seen just once. Timing groups of about 4 and about 12 weeks for second doses were pooled. This sequence was found in an adult who received the AZD1222 COVID-19 vaccine. The chain is built from TRBV6-2 or TRBV6-3 and TRBJ2-7; D is ambiguous. The sequencing used peripheral blood, collected 28 days after the second AZD1222 dose. CDR3 region: CASSSLTGREQYF. The CDR3 DNA reads as TGTGCCAGCAGTTCCCTGACGGGTCGGGAGCAGTACTTC.